This T cell receptor (beta chain) derives from a study of T cells after yellow fever vaccination. TCRdb re-analysed the 5' RACE reads in MiXCR, keeping a single row per CDR3 protein. The profile shows some 500,000 distinct CDR3 sequences, approximately 15% of them singletons. This clonotype was seen more than once but under ten times. V lost 4 bases and J lost 6; bases outside the gene matches: 12. Germline V gene sequence: CDR1 SGDLS, CDR2 YYNGEE. There are 17 residues in the CDR3. The TCR comes from a man younger than 45 who received the YFV17D yellow fever vaccine. The chain links TRBV9 to TRBJ2-7, with TRBD2 matching over 14 bases. Material: PBMCs, obtained on the day of the yellow fever booster vaccination. The CDR3 nucleotides read TGTGCCAGCAGCCCCCGACTAGCGGGAGGGCCTTGGGGCGAGCAGTACTTC. Protein: CASSPRLAGGPWGEQYF.